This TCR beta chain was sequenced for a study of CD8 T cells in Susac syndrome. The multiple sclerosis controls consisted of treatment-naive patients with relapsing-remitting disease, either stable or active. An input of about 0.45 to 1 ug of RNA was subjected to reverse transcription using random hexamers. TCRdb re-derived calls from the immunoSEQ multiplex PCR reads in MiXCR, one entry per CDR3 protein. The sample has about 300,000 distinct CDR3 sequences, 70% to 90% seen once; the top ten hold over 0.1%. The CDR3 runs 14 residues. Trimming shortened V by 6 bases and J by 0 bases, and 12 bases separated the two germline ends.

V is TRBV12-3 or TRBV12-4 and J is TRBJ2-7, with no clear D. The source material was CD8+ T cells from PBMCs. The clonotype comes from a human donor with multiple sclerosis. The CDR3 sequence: CASSPVRASYEQYF. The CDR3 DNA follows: TGTGCCAGCAGCCCCGTTCGGGCCTCCTACGAGCAGTACTTC.